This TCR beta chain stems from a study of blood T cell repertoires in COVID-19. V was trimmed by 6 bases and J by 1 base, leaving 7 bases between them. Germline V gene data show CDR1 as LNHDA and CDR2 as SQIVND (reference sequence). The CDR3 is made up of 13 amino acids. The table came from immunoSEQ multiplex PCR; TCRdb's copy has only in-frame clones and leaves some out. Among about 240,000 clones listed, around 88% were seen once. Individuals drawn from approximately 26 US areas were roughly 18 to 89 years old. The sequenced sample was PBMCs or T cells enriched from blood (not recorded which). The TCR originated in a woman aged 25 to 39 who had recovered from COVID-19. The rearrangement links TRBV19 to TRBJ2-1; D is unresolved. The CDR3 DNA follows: TGTGCCAGTAGCGGTCCATCCTACAATGAGCAGTTCTTC. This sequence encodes CASSGPSYNEQFF.